This T cell receptor beta chain was captured by sequencing in a study of control samples from healthy donors and cancer patients. Data came from immunoSEQ multiplex PCR; TCRdb stores just in-frame clones and leaves some out. Of 100,000 to 150,000 clones listed, just over 90% were seen once; the top ten hold 1.5% to 2%. This CDR3 has 16 residues. From germline, CDR1 is MRHNA and CDR2 SNTAGT. V trimming: 4 bases; J trimming: 2 bases; junction bases outside the gene matches: 7. The chain couples TRBV6-4 to TRBJ2-3, with 9 bases lining up with TRBD2. Material: PBMCs. This TCR came from a man aged 45-65 years with head and neck cancer. The CDR3 is CASSAEGGGATDTQYF. In nucleotides, the CDR3 is TGTGCCAGCAGTGCCGAGGGCGGGGGGGCCACAGATACGCAGTATTTT.